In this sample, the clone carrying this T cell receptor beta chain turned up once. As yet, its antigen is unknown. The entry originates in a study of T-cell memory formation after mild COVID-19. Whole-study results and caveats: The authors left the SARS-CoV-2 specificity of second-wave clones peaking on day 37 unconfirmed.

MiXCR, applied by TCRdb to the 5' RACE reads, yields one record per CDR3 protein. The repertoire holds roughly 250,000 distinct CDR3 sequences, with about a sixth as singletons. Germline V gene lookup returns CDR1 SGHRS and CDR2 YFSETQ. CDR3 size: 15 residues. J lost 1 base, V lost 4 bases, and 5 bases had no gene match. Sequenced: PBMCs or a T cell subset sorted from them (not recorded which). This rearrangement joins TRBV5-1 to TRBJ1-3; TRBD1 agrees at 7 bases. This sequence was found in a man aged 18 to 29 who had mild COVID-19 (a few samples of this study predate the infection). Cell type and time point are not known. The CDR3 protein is CASSVTGKSGNTIYF. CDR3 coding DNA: TGCGCCAGCAGCGTGACAGGGAAATCTGGAAACACCATATATTTT.